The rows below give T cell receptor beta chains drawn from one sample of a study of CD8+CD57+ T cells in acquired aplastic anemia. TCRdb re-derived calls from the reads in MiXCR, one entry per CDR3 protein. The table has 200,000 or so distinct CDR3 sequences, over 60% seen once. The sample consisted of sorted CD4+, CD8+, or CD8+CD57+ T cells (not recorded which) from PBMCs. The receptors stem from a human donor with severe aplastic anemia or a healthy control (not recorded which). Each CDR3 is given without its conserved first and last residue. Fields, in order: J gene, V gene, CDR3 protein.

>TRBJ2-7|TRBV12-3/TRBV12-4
ASSLGLAEQY
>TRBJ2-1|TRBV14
ASSQLLGEQF
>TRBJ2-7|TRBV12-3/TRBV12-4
ASSLHAEQY
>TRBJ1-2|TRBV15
ATSSSSLGHVYGYT
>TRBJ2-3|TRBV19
ASSIRGGPRADTQY
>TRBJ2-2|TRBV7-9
ASSPPGLAVGELF
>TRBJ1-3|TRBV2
ASSLLAGGTKSTIY
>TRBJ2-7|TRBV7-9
ASSFETSGYEQY
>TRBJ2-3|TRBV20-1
SARRAGVSGTDTQY
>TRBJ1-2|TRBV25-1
ASSVGGRANYGYT
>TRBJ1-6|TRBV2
ASSGEGTYNSPLH
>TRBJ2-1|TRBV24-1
ATSDPNPGARGVSYNEQF
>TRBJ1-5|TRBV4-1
ASSPGQDSSQPQH
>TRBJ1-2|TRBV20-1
SARDHAGNYYT
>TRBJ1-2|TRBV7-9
ASSGQGAANYGYT
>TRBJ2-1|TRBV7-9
ASSLADSPGRF
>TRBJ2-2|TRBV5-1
ASSLAREWGTGELF
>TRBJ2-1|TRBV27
ASKSPGVINEQF
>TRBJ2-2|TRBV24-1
ATSDSEDPNPGELF
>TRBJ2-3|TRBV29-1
SVSGTGVDTQY
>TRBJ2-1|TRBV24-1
ATSDWTSVRHNEQF
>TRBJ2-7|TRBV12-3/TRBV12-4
ASSITLAGGPYEQY
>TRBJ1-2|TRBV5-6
ASSPGGTNYGYT
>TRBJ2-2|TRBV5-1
ASSLGAGIGELF
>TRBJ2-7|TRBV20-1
SARMGSSYEQY
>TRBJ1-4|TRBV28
ASRIHPTNEKLF
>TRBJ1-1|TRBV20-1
SARGNGVSNTEAF
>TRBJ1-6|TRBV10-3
AISESLGNSPLH
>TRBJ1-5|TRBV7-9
ASSQLETQH
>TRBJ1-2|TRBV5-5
ASSLGTAYGYT
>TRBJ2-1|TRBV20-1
SAGPTGGGLGEQF
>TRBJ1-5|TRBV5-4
ASSLHTGPNQPQH
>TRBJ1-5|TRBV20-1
SAQGTAGNSNQPQQ
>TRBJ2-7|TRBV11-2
ASTPSLSSYEQY
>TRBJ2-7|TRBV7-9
ASSLAHYEQY
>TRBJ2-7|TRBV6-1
ASCPRVATYERY
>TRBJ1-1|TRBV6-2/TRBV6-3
ASSYQGAVEAF
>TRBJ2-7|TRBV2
AIRDGTDYEQY
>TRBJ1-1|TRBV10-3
AISESGQGGGNTEAF
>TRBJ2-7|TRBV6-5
ASSYSYGLDIQQY
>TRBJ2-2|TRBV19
ASSNRGTSGGTGELF
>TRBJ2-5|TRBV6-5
ASSMGTQY
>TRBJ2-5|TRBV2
ASNNPRMYQETQY